Below, 20 T cell receptor beta chains from the same sample are listed, as sequenced in a study of cytomegalovirus exposure and HLA in healthy donors. PCR employed 60 Vbeta and 13 Jbeta primers. Repertoires were generated with immunoSEQ multiplex PCR, while TCRdb's copy carries only in-frame clones and drops some. The sample carries 150,000 to 200,000 clones, around three quarters recorded once. The sample was PBMCs. The source of these receptors is a woman in her 50s in good health and CMV-seronegative.

This clone came up once. The V call is TRBV9, the J call TRBJ2-7; D not certain. Trimming removed 0 bases from V and 4 bases from J, with 8 bases in between. Germline V lookup: CDR1 SGDLS, CDR2 YYNGEE. The CDR3 is 13 amino acids. The DNA of the CDR3 is TGTGCCAGCAGCGTAGACCCCGGGTACGAGCAGTACTTC. Protein product: CASSVDPGYEQYF.

This chain joins TRBV28 and TRBJ1-5, with no clear D. V lost 6 bases and J lost 0, with 15 bases in between. Germline V gene sequence: CDR1 MDHEN, CDR2 SYDVKM. The CDR3 covers 16 residues. The CDR3 spells CASSPGWRASNQPQHF. The CDR3 DNA reads TGTGCCAGCAGCCCCGGGTGGAGGGCTAGCAATCAGCCCCAGCATTTT. The entire variable domain, with the rest obtained from reference TRBV28 and TRBJ1-5, is as follows: DVKVTQSSRYLVKRTGEKVFLECVQDMDHENMFWYRQDPGLGLRLIYFSYDVKMKEKGDIPEGYSVSREKKERFSLILESASTNQTSMYLCASSPGWRASNQPQHFGDGTRLSIL.

The chain joins TRBV2 to TRBJ2-4, with 8 bases lining up with TRBD1. Germline V gene lookup returns CDR1 SNHLY and CDR2 FYNNEI. After removal of 4 bases from V and 9 bases from J, the junction contained 8 bases not matched to a gene. There are 14 residues in the CDR3. The CDR3 spells CASSAGQGDGIQYF. The CDR3 DNA sequence: TGTGCCAGCAGTGCTGGACAGGGCGATGGCATTCAGTACTTC.

This clone appeared a few times. V is TRBV30 and J is TRBJ1-2; TRBD1 matches 8 bases. The CDR3 is made up of 14 amino acids. In germline, CDR1 is GTSNPN, CDR2 SVGIG (reference sequence). The V segment lost 2 bases and the J segment 8 bases; nucleotides outside the gene matches: 10. CDR3 sequence: CAWSSDRANQGYTF. As DNA, the CDR3 is TGTGCCTGGAGTTCGGACAGGGCAAACCAAGGCTACACCTTC.

V usage is TRBV2 and J usage is TRBJ1-2, with 7 bases lining up with TRBD1. CDR1 and CDR2 from the germline V gene are SNHLY and FYNNEI. V shed 4 bases and J 2 bases; nucleotides not matched to a gene: 7. CDR3 size: 15 residues. The CDR3 spells CASSATGAPNYGYTF. The CDR3 DNA reads as TGTGCCAGCAGTGCCACAGGGGCCCCAAACTATGGCTACACCTTC.

This clone occurred a few times. The chain is built from TRBV9 and TRBJ2-7; a weak D match, TRBD1 (5 bases). Germline CDR1 and CDR2: SGDLS and YYNGEE. CDR3 length: 15 residues. Trimming pared 4 bases from V and 5 bases from J, leaving 19 bases between. This CDR3 reads CASSYWGVGSDEQYF. CDR3 nucleotides: TGTGCCAGCAGCTATTGGGGCGTGGGGTCCGACGAGCAGTACTTC.

The chain uses TRBV30 and TRBJ1-4; the D gene is possibly TRBD1 (6 bases). CDR3 size: 14 residues. Germline CDR1 GTSNPN, CDR2 SVGIG (reference sequence). The V and J ends lost 5 bases and 7 bases respectively, with 17 bases between them. The CDR3 loop reads CAWDGGDRSEKLFF. CDR3 nucleotide sequence: TGTGCCTGGGATGGGGGCGACAGATCTGAAAAACTGTTTTTT.

This clone was detected only a few times. The gene calls are TRBV6-5 and TRBJ1-2; weak D call: TRBD1 (5 bases). Trimming removed 2 bases at V and 7 bases at J, with 5 bases between. Germline V CDR1 and CDR2: MNHEY, SVGAGI. The CDR3 contains 11 residues. The CDR3 bases are TGTGCCAGCAGTTACAGGGGTGGCTACACCTTC. Protein sequence: CASSYRGGYTF.

The rearrangement joins TRBV27 to TRBJ2-2; D is possibly TRBD1 (5 bases). Germline loops: CDR1 MNHEY, CDR2 SMNVEV (reference sequence). V was pared by 7 bases and J by 8 bases, with 14 bases between. The CDR3 is 13 residues long. CDR3 coding DNA: TGTGCCAGCACCCAACAGGCCACAGGGGAGCTGTTTTTT. Translating gives CASTQQATGELFF.

The gene calls are TRBV7-9 and TRBJ2-7, with TRBD1 as a possible D gene (7 bases). This CDR3 is built from 17 residues. Looked up from germline, CDR1 is SEHNR and CDR2 is FQNEAQ (reference sequence). Trimming took 2 bases from V and 3 from J, leaving 20 bases between them. In DNA form, the CDR3 reads TGTGCCAGCAGCTTAAACCCCAGTGGAGGGGGCGGCTACGAGCAGTACTTC. This translates into CASSLNPSGGGGYEQYF. The variable domain in full, completed from reference TRBV7-9 and TRBJ2-7, reads DTGVSQNPRHKITKRGQNVTFRCDPISEHNRLYWYRQTLGQGPEFLTYFQNEAQLEKSRLLSDRFSAERPKGSFSTLEIQRTEQGDSAMYLCASSLNPSGGGGYEQYFGPGTRLTVT.

This chain uses TRBV7-2 with TRBJ2-7; 10 bases are shared with TRBD2. Germline loops: CDR1 SGHTA, CDR2 FQGNSA. The V and J ends lost 5 bases and 3 bases, in that order; junction bases with no gene match: 7. The CDR3 runs to 15 residues. The CDR3 sequence: CASSPPSGRGYEQYF. CDR3 DNA sequence: TGTGCCAGCAGCCCCCCGAGCGGGAGGGGCTACGAGCAGTACTTC.

The chain couples TRBV6-1 to TRBJ2-3, with 7 positions matching TRBD1. CDR3 length: 14 amino acids. Germline V CDR1 and CDR2: MNHNS, SASEGT. Trimming at V came to 7 bases and at J to 3 bases, leaving 7 bases not matched to a gene. CDR3 amino acids: CASTTGARTDTQYF. CDR3 nucleotides: TGTGCCAGCACTACAGGGGCTCGAACAGATACGCAGTATTTT.

The chain carries TRBV27 and TRBJ2-3; 13 nucleotides agree with TRBD2. The junction had 5 bases not matched to a gene; V was cut back by 7 bases and J by 4 bases. Germline V lookup: CDR1 MNHEY, CDR2 SMNVEV (reference sequence). The CDR3 extends over 15 amino acids. The chain's CDR3 is CASIRTSGSADTQYF. The CDR3 bases are TGTGCCAGCATTAGGACTAGCGGGAGCGCAGATACGCAGTATTTT.

With respect to this clone: Germline is not matched at one junction end, which may reflect a read error. This chain uses TRBV11-3 with TRBJ2-5; D is perhaps TRBD1 (6 bases). Germline V gives CDR1 SGHNT, CDR2 YENEEA. The CDR3 loop spans 14 amino acids. The CDR3 nucleotides are TGTGCCGGGGGCAGGGTTCCACTTCAAGAGACCCGGTACTTC. Its protein is CAGGRVPLQETRYF.

The chain couples TRBV30 to TRBJ2-5; D is uncertain. The DNA end is more similar to TRBJ2-7, so the J call may be wrong. CDR1 is GTSNPN, CDR2 SVGIG, per germline (reference sequence). The CDR3 has 12 residues. The CDR3 nucleotides are TGTGCCTGGAGTCCCCACAGCTACGAGCAGTACTTC. It yields the protein CAWSPHSYEQYF.

V and J are TRBV27 and TRBJ2-7, with D possibly matching TRBD2 (6 bases). V lost 4 bases and J lost 9, with 16 bases in between. The CDR3 is 13 amino acids. The V gene's germline CDR1 is MNHEY and CDR2 SMNVEV (reference sequence). The CDR3, as DNA: TGTGCCAGCAGTTCTAGGGGATGGGGAGGGCAGTACTTC. It codes for CASSSRGWGGQYF.

V usage is TRBV4-1 and J usage is TRBJ2-5, with D possibly being TRBD2 (6 bases). This CDR3 is 15 amino acids long. The germline V gene has CDR1 MGHRA and CDR2 YSYEKL. V was shortened by 0 bases and J by 5 bases, with 13 bases between the two germline ends. This CDR3 is CASSQEGAGTETQYF. Written as DNA, the CDR3 is TGCGCCAGCAGCCAAGAAGGGGCGGGAACGGAGACCCAGTACTTC.

In this sample, this clone turned up once. The rearrangement uses TRBV4-3 and TRBJ2-3, with 10 positions matching TRBD2. Germline V lookup: CDR1 LGHNA, CDR2 YSLEER. V trimming: 3 bases; J trimming: 1 base; junction bases outside the gene matches: 1. This CDR3 spans 15 amino acids. The CDR3 DNA follows: TGCGCCAGCAGCCACACTAGCGGGGGCACAGATACGCAGTATTTT. Protein sequence: CASSHTSGGTDTQYF.

The genes are TRBV28 and TRBJ2-1; 10 nucleotides align to TRBD2. The CDR3 has 17 amino acids. Germline V CDR1 and CDR2: MDHEN, SYDVKM. Trimming took 5 bases from V and 9 from J; bases not matched to a gene: 16. The CDR3 sequence is CASSPPWGGTSAFEQFF. CDR3 DNA: TGTGCCAGCAGTCCTCCCTGGGGCGGGACTAGCGCTTTTGAGCAGTTCTTC.

In this sample, this clone turned up a few times. The chain has TRBV6-6 and TRBJ1-4; tentative D call: TRBD1 (6 bases). Germline values: CDR1 MNHNY, CDR2 SVGAGI (reference sequence). V lost 0 bases, J lost 4 bases, and 9 bases lay in between. The length of the CDR3 is 15 residues. CDR3 coding DNA: TGTGCCAGCAGTTACTCGGGGGCCGGTAATGAAAAACTGTTTTTT. It encodes CASSYSGAGNEKLFF.